The T cell receptor beta chain described here comes from a study of shared clonotypes between healthy human individuals. Method: immunoSEQ multiplex PCR; TCRdb's copy keeps in-frame clones and lacks some. The data hold hundreds of thousands of clones, with about 96% observed a single time. V shed 3 bases and J 5 bases; nucleotides not matched to a gene: 3. The CDR3 has 13 residues. Germline CDR1 reads SGHDT; CDR2 reads YYEEEE. Naive CD8 populations comprised CD45RO-negative cells positively selected for CCR7, excluding terminally differentiated effector memory CD45RA+ cells. The sample was naive CD8+ T cells sorted from blood. The V gene is TRBV5-6, the J gene TRBJ1-1, with TRBD1 matching over 8 bases. The sequence came from a woman aged 25 to 39 in good health. CDR3 DNA: TGTGCCAGCAGCTGGACAGGGCAGACTGAAGCTTTCTTT. Translating it yields CASSWTGQTEAFF.